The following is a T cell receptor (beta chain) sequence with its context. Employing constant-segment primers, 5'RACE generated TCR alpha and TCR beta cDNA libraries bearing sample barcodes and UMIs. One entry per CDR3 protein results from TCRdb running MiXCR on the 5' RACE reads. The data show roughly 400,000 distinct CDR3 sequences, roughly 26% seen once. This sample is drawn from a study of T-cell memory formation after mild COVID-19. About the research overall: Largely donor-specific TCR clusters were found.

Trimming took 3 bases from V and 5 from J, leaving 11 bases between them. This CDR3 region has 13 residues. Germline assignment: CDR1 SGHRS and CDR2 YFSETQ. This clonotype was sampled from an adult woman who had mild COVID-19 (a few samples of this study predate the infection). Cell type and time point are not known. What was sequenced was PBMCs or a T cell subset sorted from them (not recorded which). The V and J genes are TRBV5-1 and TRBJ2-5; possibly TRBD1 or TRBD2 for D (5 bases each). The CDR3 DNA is TGCGCCAGCAGCTCAGGGACCTCGGAGACCCAGTACTTC. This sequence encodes CASSSGTSETQYF.